A single sample gave rise to the 26 T cell receptor beta chains below, sequenced in a study of T cells after yellow fever vaccination. TCRdb independently ran MiXCR on the 5' RACE reads; one entry per CDR3 protein. The table lists 550,000 or so distinct CDR3 sequences, roughly 19% of them singletons. The sequencing used PBMCs, collected 15 days after the yellow fever booster vaccination. These receptors all come from a man aged 25-45 years who received the YFV17D yellow fever vaccine.

The table lists this clonotype with many counts. The chain recombines TRBV4-3 with TRBJ2-2; D remains unclear. Per germline, CDR1 LGHNA and CDR2 YSLEER. Trimming shortened V by 0 bases and J by 4 bases, and 12 bases separated the two germline ends. This CDR3 region has 16 residues. CDR3 sequence (DNA): TGCGCCAGCAGCCAAGAGGTCGGTCCGAGCACCGGGGAGCTGTTTTTT. It is translated as CASSQEVGPSTGELFF.

This clonotype has a handful of counts. The rearrangement links TRBV7-8 to TRBJ2-5, with TRBD1 identical over 7 bases. CDR1 is SGHVS and CDR2 is FQNEAQ in the germline V gene. V trimming: 3 bases; J trimming: 3 bases; junction bases outside the gene matches: 10. The CDR3 spans 16 residues. CDR3 in amino acids: CASSLILGQEKETQYF. In DNA, the CDR3 is TGTGCCAGCAGCTTGATCCTTGGACAGGAAAAAGAGACCCAGTACTTC.

The rearrangement links TRBV20-1 to TRBJ2-5; TRBD2 matches 7 bases. The CDR3 contains 12 residues. The germline V gene encodes CDR1 DFQATT and CDR2 SNEGSKA (reference sequence). The ends lost 5 bases at V and 5 bases at J; junction bases unmatched: 5. CDR3 coding DNA: TGCAGTGCTCGCTGGGGGGGGGAGACCCAGTACTTC. Translating it yields CSARWGGETQYF.

This clonotype was found a few times. The V call is TRBV27, the J call TRBJ1-1, with D possibly being TRBD1 (6 bases). This CDR3 is 14 amino acids long. Trimming took off 5 bases at V and 5 bases at J, with 15 bases between the two ends. Germline V gene sequence: CDR1 MNHEY, CDR2 SMNVEV (reference sequence). CDR3 bases: TGTGCCAGCAGTCTAGACAGGAAGGGGACTGAAGCTTTCTTT. This codes for CASSLDRKGTEAFF.

The chain joins TRBV7-2 to TRBJ2-7; no clear D. V was trimmed by 2 bases and J by 6 bases, leaving 11 bases between them. This CDR3 has 13 amino acids. Germline V lookup: CDR1 SGHTA, CDR2 FQGNSA. In DNA, the CDR3 is TGTGCCAGCAGCTTATACGATGATGGCGAGCAGTACTTC. Translation: CASSLYDDGEQYF.

This clonotype was counted between two and nine times. The chain employs TRBV27 and TRBJ2-1, with TRBD1 as a possible D gene (5 bases). V was shortened by 2 bases and J by 9 bases, with 8 bases between the two germline ends. The CDR3 sequence is 12 residues long. Germline CDR1 reads MNHEY; CDR2 reads SMNVEV (reference sequence). CDR3 sequence: CASSLDSTEQFF. CDR3 DNA sequence: TGTGCCAGCAGTTTAGACAGCACTGAGCAGTTCTTC.

This clonotype turned up a few times. This sequence joins TRBV29-1 and TRBJ2-5, with TRBD2 matching over 8 bases. This CDR3 spans 13 amino acids. The germline CDR1 and CDR2 sequences are SQVTM and ANQGSEA. V shed 5 bases, J shed 13 bases, and the junction held 15 bases outside the gene matches. CDR3 coding DNA: TGCAGCGTTACCGGGACTAGTGACCCACCTAGGTACTTC. It encodes CSVTGTSDPPRYF. Looking up the rest from reference TRBV29-1 and TRBJ2-5 gives the full variable domain: SAVISQKPSRDICQRGTSLTIQCQVDSQVTMMFWYRQQPGQSLTLIATANQGSEATYESGFVIDKFPISRPNLTFSTLTVSNMSPEDSSIYLCSVTGTSDPPRYFGPGTRLLVL.

This clonotype was detected only a few times. The rearrangement joins TRBV27 to TRBJ2-7, with D perhaps assigned TRBD1 or TRBD2 (5 bases each). The CDR3 contains 13 residues. CDR1 and CDR2 from the germline V gene are MNHEY and SMNVEV (reference sequence). V was clipped by 5 bases and J by 6 bases, with 14 bases between them. In nucleotides, the CDR3 is TGTGCCAGCAGTACCCCGGGACGGGGCGAGCAGTACTTC. Protein: CASSTPGRGEQYF.

This clonotype has more than one count but fewer than ten. CDR3 protein: CASSPPGQGVRNIQYF. The CDR3 DNA is TGTGCCAGCTCACCACCGGGACAGGGGGTGCGAAACATTCAGTACTTC. This chain uses TRBV18 with TRBJ2-4; 11 bases align to TRBD1. The germline CDR1 and CDR2 sequences are KGHSH and LQKENI. V lost 0 bases to trimming and J lost 6 bases; unmatched junction nucleotides: 4. The CDR3 has 16 amino acids.

The chain uses TRBV12-3 or TRBV12-4 and TRBJ1-2, with D unclear. The CDR3 runs to 14 residues. Trimming cost V 1 base and J 8 bases, with 14 bases left between them. CDR3 residues: CASSLGSDGGGYTF. The CDR3 DNA is TGTGCCAGCAGTTTAGGGTCCGACGGAGGAGGCTACACCTTC.

This clonotype was observed a few times. The chain uses TRBV5-1 and TRBJ2-1; D is perhaps TRBD2 (5 bases). V was clipped by 4 bases and J by 2 bases, with 19 bases between them. The CDR3 spans 17 residues. Germline-derived CDR1 and CDR2 are SGHRS and YFSETQ. The CDR3 is CASSPVTALEAYNEQFF. CDR3 nucleotide sequence: TGCGCCAGCAGCCCCGTAACAGCTTTGGAGGCCTACAATGAGCAGTTCTTC.

The rearrangement joins TRBV20-1 to TRBJ2-6; tentative D call: TRBD2 (5 bases). The CDR3 is made up of 14 amino acids. Germline lookup yields CDR1 DFQATT and CDR2 SNEGSKA (reference sequence). With 4 bases removed from V and 2 bases from J, the gap between germline ends came to 9 bases. The CDR3 spells CSATHGAGANVLTF. CDR3 in DNA: TGCAGTGCTACCCACGGGGCTGGGGCCAACGTCCTGACTTTC.

This clonotype has more than one count but fewer than ten. The chain employs TRBV20-1 and TRBJ2-1, with 9 nucleotides matching TRBD2. After removal of 7 bases from V and 3 bases from J, the junction contained 4 bases not matched to a gene. CDR1 and CDR2 from the germline V gene are DFQATT and SNEGSKA (reference sequence). The CDR3 length is 13 residues. CDR3 coding DNA: TGCAGTGTTACGACTAGCGGCTACAATGAGCAGTTCTTC. As protein: CSVTTSGYNEQFF.

This clonotype was observed a single time. The chain recombines TRBV6-1 with TRBJ2-5; 12 bases align to TRBD1. Germline loops: CDR1 MNHNS, CDR2 SASEGT. The CDR3 has 18 residues. V lost 7 bases, J lost 7 bases, and 19 bases stayed unmatched. CDR3 sequence: CASKFAGTGGRRGWTQYF. For the CDR3, the DNA is TGTGCCAGCAAATTTGCCGGGACAGGGGGCAGGAGAGGGTGGACCCAGTACTTC.

This chain connects TRBV20-1 to TRBJ2-3, with D uncertain. Germline V lookup: CDR1 DFQATT, CDR2 SNEGSKA (reference sequence). CDR3 length: 13 residues. V lost 0 bases, J lost 6 bases, and 10 bases lay in between. The DNA for the CDR3 is TGCAGTGCTAGAGAAGGCCAAACTGATACGCAGTATTTT. It encodes CSAREGQTDTQYF.

The chain employs TRBV18 and TRBJ2-7, with D unresolved. The germline V and J ends were trimmed by 1 base and 6 bases, with 13 bases remaining between them. The CDR3 extends over 14 amino acids. Germline V gene sequence: CDR1 KGHSH, CDR2 LQKENI. CDR3 amino acids: CASSPQRLEGEQYF. DNA of the CDR3: TGTGCCAGCTCACCACAAAGGCTTGAAGGCGAGCAGTACTTC.

The V gene is TRBV4-2, the J gene TRBJ2-7, with a tentative D call TRBD1 (6 bases). There are 14 residues in the CDR3. CDR1 and CDR2 from the germline V gene are LGHNA and YNFKEQ. Deletions cut 4 bases from V and 3 bases from J, with 13 bases between. The CDR3 DNA is TGTGCCAGCAGCCTCAACAGGGCGAACTACGAGCAGTACTTC. Translated, it gives CASSLNRANYEQYF.

This clonotype has at least ten counts. V gene TRBV20-1 combines with J gene TRBJ2-3; 11 bases align to TRBD2. Germline assignment: CDR1 DFQATT and CDR2 SNEGSKA (reference sequence). This CDR3 comprises 14 residues. V gave up 3 bases and J gave up 4 bases; unmatched junction bases: 3. As DNA, the CDR3 is TGCAGTGCTAGTTTAGCGGGAGGGGCAGATACGCAGTATTTT. Translating gives CSASLAGGADTQYF.

This clonotype was observed a handful of times. V usage is TRBV21-1 and J usage is TRBJ2-7; the table names TRBD1, a call not compared with the DNA. TRBV21-1 is annotated as a pseudogene. This CDR3 region has 15 residues. This CDR3 is CASSTNRDGEYEQYF. The CDR3 bases are TGTGCCAGCAGCACTAACCGGGACGGGGAATACGAGCAGTACTTC.

The V gene is TRBV19, the J gene TRBJ2-7; D is possibly TRBD1 (6 bases). CDR1 and CDR2 (germline): LNHDA, SQIVND (reference sequence). The CDR3 runs 14 residues. V was pared by 3 bases and J by 3 bases, with 12 bases between. The CDR3 spells CASSILGQNYEQYF. The CDR3 DNA is TGTGCCAGTAGTATCCTTGGACAGAACTACGAGCAGTACTTC.

The table lists this clonotype with a few counts. This chain links TRBV7-2 with TRBJ2-3; TRBD1 matches at 9 bases. Trimming took 6 bases from V and 7 from J; bases not matched to a gene: 11. CDR1 is SGHTA and CDR2 is FQGNSA in the germline V gene. The CDR3 runs to 15 residues. The CDR3 protein is CASRPGQGLYNTQYF. DNA of the CDR3: TGTGCCAGCAGACCGGGACAGGGACTATATAATACGCAGTATTTT.

This clonotype was detected a few times. The chain combines TRBV20-1 with TRBJ2-7; D perhaps matches TRBD1 (7 bases). The CDR3 is 14 amino acids. Germline V gene lookup returns CDR1 DFQATT and CDR2 SNEGSKA (reference sequence). V was cut by 4 bases and J by 4 bases, with 17 bases left in between. The CDR3 is CSATDRDWPYEQYF. As DNA, the CDR3 is TGCAGTGCTACAGACAGGGACTGGCCTTACGAGCAGTACTTC.

The chain couples TRBV7-2 to TRBJ2-1, with a weak D call TRBD1 (7 bases). The CDR3 contains 14 residues. V was cut by 1 base and J by 10 bases, with 14 bases left in between. From germline, CDR1 is SGHTA and CDR2 FQGNSA. The CDR3 DNA is TGTGCCAGCAGCTTAGTCAGGGACAGCGGGGAGCAGTTCTTC. Its translation: CASSLVRDSGEQFF.

As for this clonotype: This probably arose from a read error, given a far larger clone one base away. The chain couples TRBV3-1 to TRBJ2-7; D might be TRBD1 or TRBD2, each matching 5 bases. The CDR3 runs 12 residues. The germline gives CDR1 LGHDT, CDR2 YNNKEL (reference sequence). CDR3 sequence reads: CASSLGPYGQYF. The CDR3 region has the DNA TGTGCCAGCAGCCTGGGACCCTACGGGCAGTACTTC.

The chain employs TRBV2 and TRBJ2-1; D unclear. V was clipped by 7 bases and J by 12 bases, with 16 bases between them. The CDR3 totals 12 residues. Per the germline V gene, CDR1 is SNHLY and CDR2 is FYNNEI. CDR3 sequence (DNA): TGTGCCAGCACGTTCTTGGAGCGTGTGCAGTTCTTC. It encodes CASTFLERVQFF. The variable domain in full, with the rest retrieved from reference TRBV2 and TRBJ2-1, is EPEVTQTPSHQVTQMGQEVILRCVPISNHLYFYWYRQILGQKVEFLVSFYNNEISEKSEIFDDQFSVERPDGSNFTLKIRSTKLEDSAMYFCASTFLERVQFFGPGTRLTVL.

The chain combines TRBV20-1 with TRBJ2-1, with 9 bases aligning to TRBD2. Germline CDR1 DFQATT, CDR2 SNEGSKA (reference sequence). V lost 0 bases and J lost 4; bases outside the gene matches: 10. This CDR3 is 17 amino acids long. In nucleotides, the CDR3 is TGCAGTGCTAGAGATCTCCGGGCTAGCGGGACTTACAATGAGCAGTTCTTC. Its translation is CSARDLRASGTYNEQFF.